A single TCR beta chain is shown here with its context. This clonotype was seen just once. Its antigen is not yet known. Base qualities were left out, and no much larger clone turns up one base away. One read amounts to weak evidence. These data are taken from a study of CD8 T cells in Susac syndrome (dated by TCRdb to about 2019). Background on the whole study: Whether CD8+ T cell activation and differentiation in Susac syndrome was antigen driven was tested using repertoire sequencing.

V lost 2 bases and J lost 7 bases; the stretch between them is 11 bases long. Including the terminal cysteine and phenylalanine, the CDR3 comprises 13 residues. The read is trimmed to its CDR3 DNA, 39 bases read in frame from base 1. Reading the germline V gene (reference sequence) gives CDR1 MNHEY and CDR2 SMNVEV. RNA was extracted using the RNeasy kit, and roughly 0.5 to 1 microgram was reverse transcribed with random hexamers. TCR beta CDR3 regions were amplified with the immunoSEQ multiplex PCR assay covering 54 Vbeta and 13 Jbeta segments. PCR amplification bias was corrected using a synthetic template baseline for primer optimization and computational correction. Per the authors' processing: Reads were assigned to V, D and J genes according to IMGT and analyzed in immunoSEQ Analyzer, with only productive sequences retained. Clonality was computed as one minus Shannon entropy normalized by log2 of the number of productive unique sequences. For each patient and control, public and private clones were evaluated among the 100 most prevalent clones. Clones were defined as Susac-specific if absent from the healthy and MS cohorts, from around 1,000 published viral clones and from other ImmuneACCESS disease sequences. TCRdb reanalyzed the raw reads on its own, using fastp at Q25 for trimming and MiXCR for clone calling, and kept in-frame beta chains. Records with the same CDR3 protein are collapsed into one entry carrying the most frequent genes and DNA. It is TCRdb's table, rather than the study itself, that gives the V and J calls and clone size. In this sample the table shows roughly 330,000 distinct CDR3 sequences, 92% of which occur a single time. Roughly 0.059% of the sample rests with the top ten.

Peripheral blood CD8+ and CD4+ T cells from healthy donors, Susac syndrome patients and multiple sclerosis patients were profiled by high-throughput TCR beta sequencing. Treatment-naive patients with stable or active relapsing-remitting disease fulfilling revised McDonald criteria were used as multiple sclerosis controls. Bulk CD8+ and CD4+ T cells were purified magnetically by negative isolation, whereas CD8+ TEMRA cells were enriched by FACS. Blood was collected in EDTA tubes and processed within 24 hours, with PBMCs isolated through density gradient centrifugation. PBMCs destined for TCR sequencing were cryopreserved in liquid nitrogen and later thawed in a 37 °C water bath. The sorted or isolated CD4+, CD8+ and CD8+ TEMRA cells reached a purity of at least 90%. Results the study describes overall, beyond this receptor: The TCR sequencing and HLA analysis was acknowledged to have included a relatively small number of individuals.

The rearranged chain carries TRBV27 and TRBJ1-1; the D gene is perhaps TRBD1, on 6 matching bases. The specimen was CD4+ T cells from PBMCs. The TCR comes from a human donor with multiple sclerosis. The nucleotide sequence reads TGTGCCAGCAGTTTAAGGGGGGGTGTTGAAGCTTTCTTT. The translation is CASSLRGGVEAFF.